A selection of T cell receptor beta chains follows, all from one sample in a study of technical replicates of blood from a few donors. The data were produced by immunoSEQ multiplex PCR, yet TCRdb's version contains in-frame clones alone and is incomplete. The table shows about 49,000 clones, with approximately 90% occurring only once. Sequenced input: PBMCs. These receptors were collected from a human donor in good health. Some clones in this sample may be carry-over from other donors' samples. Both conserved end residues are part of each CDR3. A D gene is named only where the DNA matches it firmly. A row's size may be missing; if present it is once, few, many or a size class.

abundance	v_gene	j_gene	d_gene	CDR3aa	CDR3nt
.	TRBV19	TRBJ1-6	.	CASSIGRDSPLHF	TGTGCCAGTAGTATAGGTCGAGATTCACCCCTCCACTTT
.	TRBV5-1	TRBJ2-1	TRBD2	CASSKLTSGGQADEQFF	TGCGCCAGCAGCAAGCTGACTAGCGGGGGCCAAGCTGATGAGCAGTTCTTC
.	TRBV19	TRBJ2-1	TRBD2	CASWGLAGSYNEQFF	TGTGCCAGTTGGGGGCTAGCGGGCTCCTACAATGAGCAGTTCTTC
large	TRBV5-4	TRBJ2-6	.	CASSALPSSGANVLTF	TGTGCCAGCAGCGCCTTACCGAGCTCTGGGGCCAACGTCCTGACTTTC
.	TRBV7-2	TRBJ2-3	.	CASSLARDTQYF	TGTGCCAGCAGCTTAGCGAGAGATACGCAGTATTTT
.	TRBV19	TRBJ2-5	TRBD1	CASTDRGGQETQYF	TGTGCCAGTACTGACAGGGGAGGTCAGGAGACCCAGTACTTC
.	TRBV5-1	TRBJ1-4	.	CASSYSITRGGLNEKLFF	TGCGCCAGCAGTTACAGCATTACGAGGGGAGGACTTAATGAAAAACTGTTTTTT
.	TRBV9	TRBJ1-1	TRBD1	CASSSRTGTNTEAFF	TGTGCCAGCAGCTCCCGGACAGGAACCAACACTGAAGCTTTCTTT
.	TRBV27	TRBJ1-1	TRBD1	CASSLLPTGSGKTEAFF	TGTGCCAGCAGTTTACTCCCGACAGGGAGTGGGAAAACTGAAGCTTTCTTT
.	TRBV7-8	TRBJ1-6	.	CASSLGAENSPLHF	TGTGCCAGCAGCTTAGGGGCAGAGAATTCACCCCTCCACTTT
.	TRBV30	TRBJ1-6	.	CAWSVNSRNSPLHF	TGTGCCTGGAGTGTAAACAGTAGGAATTCACCCCTCCACTTT
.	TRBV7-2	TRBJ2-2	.	CASSLQPGANTGELFF	TGTGCCAGCAGCTTACAACCAGGGGCGAACACCGGGGAGCTGTTTTTT
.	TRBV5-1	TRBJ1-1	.	CASSSQGSNTEAFF	TGCGCCAGCAGCTCACAGGGATCGAACACTGAAGCTTTCTTT
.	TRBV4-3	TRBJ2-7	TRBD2	CASSQSRLAGGLYEQYF	TGCGCCAGCAGCCAATCGAGGCTAGCGGGGGGCCTCTACGAGCAGTACTTC
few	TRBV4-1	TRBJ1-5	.	CASSQDFSLSFQPQHF	TGCGCCAGCAGCCAAGATTTCTCGTTGAGTTTTCAGCCCCAGCATTTT
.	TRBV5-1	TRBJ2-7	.	CASSPFGSYEQYF	TGCGCCAGCAGTCCTTTCGGCTCCTACGAGCAGTACTTC
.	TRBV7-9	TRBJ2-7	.	CASSPRGGTYEQYF	TGTGCCAGCAGTCCTAGGGGGGGAACCTACGAGCAGTACTTC
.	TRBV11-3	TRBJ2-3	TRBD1	CASSFDRGTDTQYF	TGTGCCAGCAGCTTCGACAGGGGAACAGATACGCAGTATTTT
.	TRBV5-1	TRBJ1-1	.	CASSSSGLVNTEAFF	TGCGCCAGCAGCTCGTCAGGGTTGGTGAACACTGAAGCTTTCTTT
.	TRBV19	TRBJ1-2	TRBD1	CASTPAGQGYGYTF	TGTGCCAGTACCCCGGCAGGACAGGGGTATGGCTACACCTTC
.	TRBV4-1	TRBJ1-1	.	CASSQVGRSLKDTEAFF	TGCGCCAGCAGCCAAGTGGGGAGGAGCCTTAAGGACACTGAAGCTTTCTTT
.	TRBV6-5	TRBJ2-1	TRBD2	CASSTSGRQFF	TGTGCCAGCAGTACCAGCGGGAGGCAGTTCTTC
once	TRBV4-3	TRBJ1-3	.	CASSQETGSGNTIYF	TGCGCCAGCAGCCAAGAGACGGGGTCTGGAAACACCATATATTTT
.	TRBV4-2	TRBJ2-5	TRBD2	CASSRSLAGEGETQYF	TGTGCCAGCAGCCGATCCCTCGCGGGGGAGGGTGAGACCCAGTACTTC
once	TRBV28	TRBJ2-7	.	CASTETWAGDKQYF	TGTGCCAGCACGGAAACCTGGGCAGGGGACAAGCAGTACTTC